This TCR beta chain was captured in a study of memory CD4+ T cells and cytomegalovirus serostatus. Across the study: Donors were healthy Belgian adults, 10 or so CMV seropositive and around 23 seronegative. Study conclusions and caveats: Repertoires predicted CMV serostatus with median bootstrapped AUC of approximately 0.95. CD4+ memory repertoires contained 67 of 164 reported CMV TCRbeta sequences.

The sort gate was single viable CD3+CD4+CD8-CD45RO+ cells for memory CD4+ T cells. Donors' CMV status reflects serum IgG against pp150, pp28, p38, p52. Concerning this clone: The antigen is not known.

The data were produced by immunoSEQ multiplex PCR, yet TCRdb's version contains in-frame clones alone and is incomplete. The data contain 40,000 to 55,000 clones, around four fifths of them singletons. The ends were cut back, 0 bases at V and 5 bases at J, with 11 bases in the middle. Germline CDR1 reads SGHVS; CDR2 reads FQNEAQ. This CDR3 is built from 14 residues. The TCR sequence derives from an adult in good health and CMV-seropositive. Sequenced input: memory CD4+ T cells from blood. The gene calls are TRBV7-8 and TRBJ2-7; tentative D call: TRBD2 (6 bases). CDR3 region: CASSLAGSTNEQYF. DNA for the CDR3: TGTGCCAGCAGCTTAGCCGGGAGTACAAACGAGCAGTACTTC.